The 19 T cell receptor beta chains below were found in one sample sequenced in a study of T-cell reconstitution after alpha-beta-depleted transplantation in children. Using unique molecular identifiers, the investigators prepared the TCRbeta library. TCRdb independently ran MiXCR on the PCR reads; one entry per CDR3 protein. The sample includes fewer than 700,000 distinct CDR3 sequences, about an eighth of them seen just once. The sequences come from PBMCs, mostly from graft donor cells, collected 360 days after TCRalphabeta/CD19-depleted stem cell transplant. These receptors all come from a male patient younger than 18 who had a stem cell transplant for acute myeloid leukemia, so the T cells may come from the graft donor.

This clonotype was counted ten times or more. The chain combines TRBV28 with TRBJ2-2; D is possibly TRBD1 (6 bases). This CDR3 has 15 residues. Deletions cut 6 bases from V and 3 bases from J, with 14 bases between. Germline V gene lookup returns CDR1 MDHEN and CDR2 SYDVKM. The CDR3 reads CASSEQGPYTGELFF. The DNA of the CDR3 is TGTGCCAGCAGCGAACAGGGACCTTACACCGGGGAGCTGTTTTTT.

This clonotype was picked up a small number of times. The J gene is TRBJ1-4, the V gene TRBV28; D unresolved. V shed 6 bases and J shed 0 bases, with 8 bases lying between them. Germline V gene data show CDR1 as MDHEN and CDR2 as SYDVKM. This CDR3 region has 14 residues. Here the CDR3 reads CASSPPTTNEKLFF. As DNA, the CDR3 is TGTGCCAGCAGCCCACCCACAACTAATGAAAAACTGTTTTTT.

The chain uses TRBV15 and TRBJ2-3; no clear D. The V end lost 1 base, the J end lost 6 bases, and 8 bases lay between the germline ends. The CDR3 sequence is 13 residues long. Germline V CDR1 and CDR2: LNHNV, YYDKDF (reference sequence). The CDR3: CATSRGGRDTQYF. CDR3 DNA: TGTGCCACCAGCAGAGGGGGTCGCGATACGCAGTATTTT.

This clonotype is a singleton in its sample. This chain joins TRBV20-1 and TRBJ2-1, with 7 bases lining up with TRBD2. CDR3 length equals 13 residues. V dropped 7 bases and J dropped 7; count of bases not matched to a gene: 10. Germline loops: CDR1 DFQATT, CDR2 SNEGSKA (reference sequence). The CDR3 sequence: CSERGLAVNEQFF. The DNA for the CDR3 is TGCAGTGAAAGAGGGCTAGCGGTGAATGAGCAGTTCTTC.

J is TRBJ2-5 and V is TRBV7-2, with D unclear. With 2 bases removed from V and 2 bases from J, the gap between germline ends came to 12 bases. The CDR3 is 15 residues long. Germline V CDR1 and CDR2: SGHTA, FQGNSA. CDR3 residues: CASSLRSILQETQYF. CDR3 DNA: TGTGCCAGCAGCTTAAGGTCCATTCTTCAAGAGACCCAGTACTTC.

This CDR3 is CASSQDPSGNYNEQFF. For the CDR3, the DNA is TGTGCCAGCAGCCAAGATCCTAGCGGAAACTACAATGAGCAGTTCTTC. The chain carries TRBV14 and TRBJ2-1, with TRBD2 matching over 7 bases. Germline V gives CDR1 SGHDN, CDR2 FVKESK. The CDR3 is 16 residues long. The V gene end was trimmed by 0 bases and the J gene end by 3 bases; junction bases not matched to a gene: 5.

The sample holds many counts of this clonotype. The chain carries TRBV29-1 and TRBJ2-7, with 12 bases aligning to TRBD2. This CDR3 is 14 amino acids long. V lost 6 bases and J lost 7; bases outside the gene matches: 10. In germline, CDR1 is SQVTM, CDR2 ANQGSEA. In DNA, the CDR3 is TGCAGCGTGGCGACTAGCGGGAGCTGGTGGGAGCAGTACTTC. Translation: CSVATSGSWWEQYF.

This clonotype was counted ten times or more. The CDR3 is CASSPASGGTSAEAFF. CDR3 DNA sequence: TGTGCCAGCAGTCCTGCCTCTGGGGGCACGAGCGCTGAAGCTTTCTTT. The chain is built from TRBV27 and TRBJ1-1, with a weak D call TRBD1 (6 bases). Trimming pared 5 bases from V and 6 bases from J, leaving 22 bases between. From germline, CDR1 is MNHEY and CDR2 SMNVEV (reference sequence). The CDR3 length is 16 residues.

Ten or more counts support this clonotype. The rearrangement links TRBV20-1 to TRBJ2-2, with no clear D. There are 15 residues in the CDR3. V lost 0 bases and J lost 6, with 14 bases in between. Germline V lookup: CDR1 DFQATT, CDR2 SNEGSKA (reference sequence). CDR3 in amino acids: CSARDPLTWSGELFF. Here the CDR3 DNA reads TGCAGTGCTAGAGATCCCCTCACTTGGTCCGGGGAGCTGTTTTTT.

V is TRBV6-5 and J is TRBJ1-5; 11 positions match TRBD1. The ends lost 0 bases at V and 4 bases at J; junction bases unmatched: 2. The CDR3 is 16 amino acids. The germline gives CDR1 MNHEY, CDR2 SVGAGI. The CDR3 DNA reads TGTGCCAGCAGTTACTCCGGGACAGGGGGTAATCAGCCCCAGCATTTT. Protein product: CASSYSGTGGNQPQHF.

This clonotype was recorded many times. The chain carries TRBV29-1 and TRBJ2-2; the match to TRBD1 covers 8 bases. The CDR3 runs 12 residues. J gave up 4 bases and V 5 bases, and 0 bases lay outside the gene matches. In germline, CDR1 is SQVTM, CDR2 ANQGSEA. CDR3 sequence: CSVTGGTGELFF. In DNA, the CDR3 is TGCAGCGTTACAGGGGGCACCGGGGAGCTGTTTTTT.

In this sample, this clonotype turned up a few times. This sequence joins TRBV20-1 and TRBJ1-2, with D possibly matching TRBD1 (6 bases). Germline CDR1 DFQATT, CDR2 SNEGSKA (reference sequence). The CDR3 runs to 14 residues. V lost 6 bases and J 7 bases, leaving 21 bases between the germline ends. The CDR3, as DNA: TGCAGTGCCCGAGGACAGATCCTTGTGGGTGGCTACACCTTC. Its protein product is CSARGQILVGGYTF.

In this sample, this clonotype turned up once. The CDR3 DNA sequence: TGTGCCAGCAGTGCACAGGGGCCGAAGGGAAACATTCAGTACTTC. This sequence encodes CASSAQGPKGNIQYF. The chain carries TRBV28 and TRBJ2-4; TRBD1 matches 7 bases. Germline V lookup: CDR1 MDHEN, CDR2 SYDVKM. The V and J ends lost 5 bases and 6 bases, in that order; junction bases with no gene match: 10. This CDR3 comprises 15 residues.

The gene calls are TRBV20-1 and TRBJ2-1; D is possibly TRBD1 (6 bases). The CDR3 has 15 residues. CDR1 is DFQATT, CDR2 SNEGSKA, per germline (reference sequence). V lost 1 base and J lost 6, with 16 bases in between. CDR3 loop: CSARVGQGLGNEQFF. The CDR3 coding sequence is TGCAGTGCTAGAGTGGGGCAGGGGTTAGGCAATGAGCAGTTCTTC.

This clonotype occurred many times. This chain joins TRBV28 and TRBJ2-5; a possible D gene is TRBD2 (6 bases). Trimming cost V 2 bases and J 4 bases, with 17 bases left between them. This CDR3 is 16 amino acids long. From germline, CDR1 is MDHEN and CDR2 SYDVKM. The CDR3: CASSLEGSGAGETQYF. CDR3 DNA: TGTGCCAGCAGTTTAGAAGGGTCGGGAGCGGGAGAGACCCAGTACTTC. The full variable domain, its missing parts supplied by reference TRBV28 and TRBJ2-5, is DVKVTQSSRYLVKRTGEKVFLECVQDMDHENMFWYRQDPGLGLRLIYFSYDVKMKEKGDIPEGYSVSREKKERFSLILESASTNQTSMYLCASSLEGSGAGETQYFGPGTRLLVL.

This clonotype was found many times. This chain joins TRBV5-1 and TRBJ2-3; 7 bases align to TRBD2. In germline, CDR1 is SGHRS, CDR2 YFSETQ. This CDR3 is 15 amino acids long. The trim removed 4 bases at V and 2 bases at J, leaving 7 bases unmatched. The CDR3 here is CASSRDYRDTDTQYF. CDR3 nucleotides: TGCGCCAGCAGCCGGGACTACCGAGACACAGATACGCAGTATTTT.

This clonotype was picked up many times. The rearrangement joins TRBV5-1 to TRBJ2-7, with TRBD1 matching 9 bases. Per the germline V gene, CDR1 is SGHRS and CDR2 is YFSETQ. Losses at the gene ends were 3 bases for V and 4 bases for J; bases not matched to a gene: 2. The CDR3 is made up of 13 amino acids. The CDR3 nucleotides are TGCGCCAGCAGCTCCGGGACAGGGTACGAGCAGTACTTC. It translates to CASSSGTGYEQYF.

This rearrangement joins TRBV15 to TRBJ2-7; no clear D. This CDR3 contains 15 residues. V lost 0 bases and J lost 3, with 12 bases in between. Germline lookup yields CDR1 LNHNV and CDR2 YYDKDF (reference sequence). CDR3 coding DNA: TGTGCCACCAGCAGAGATTCGAAGTCAGTCTACGAGCAGTACTTC. This codes for CATSRDSKSVYEQYF.

This clonotype has only a few counts. The chain combines TRBV12-3 or TRBV12-4 with TRBJ1-1; D is uncertain. V was cut by 6 bases and J by 0 bases, with 17 bases left in between. The length of the CDR3 is 16 residues. CDR3 region: CASSPRPGLMNTEAFF. The CDR3 DNA is TGTGCCAGCAGCCCCCGTCCGGGGTTAATGAACACTGAAGCTTTCTTT.